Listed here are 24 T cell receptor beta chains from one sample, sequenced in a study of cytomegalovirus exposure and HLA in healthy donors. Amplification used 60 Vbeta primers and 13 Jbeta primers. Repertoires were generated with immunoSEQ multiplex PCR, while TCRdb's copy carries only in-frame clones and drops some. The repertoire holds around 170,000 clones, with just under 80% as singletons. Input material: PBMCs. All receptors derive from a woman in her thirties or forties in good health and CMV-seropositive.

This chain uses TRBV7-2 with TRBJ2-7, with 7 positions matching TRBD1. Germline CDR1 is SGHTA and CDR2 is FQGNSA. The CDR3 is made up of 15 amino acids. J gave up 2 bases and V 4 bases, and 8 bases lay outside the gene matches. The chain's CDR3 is CASSYRDSIPYEQYF. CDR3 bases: TGTGCCAGCAGCTACCGGGACAGCATACCCTACGAGCAGTACTTC.

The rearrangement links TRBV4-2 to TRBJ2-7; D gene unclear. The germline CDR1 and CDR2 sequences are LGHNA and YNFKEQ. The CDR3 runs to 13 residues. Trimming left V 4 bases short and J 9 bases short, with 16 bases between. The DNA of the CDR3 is TGTGCCAGCAGCCGAGCCCAGCTAGACGGGCAGTACTTC. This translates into CASSRAQLDGQYF.

The CDR3 nucleotides are TGTGCCAGCAGCGCAGGGTCCAGGAGAATTAATGAAAAACTGTTTTTT. Its protein product is CASSAGSRRINEKLFF. The V gene is TRBV9, the J gene TRBJ1-4, with a weak D call TRBD1 (5 bases). With 3 bases removed from V and 4 bases from J, the gap between germline ends came to 16 bases. The V gene's germline CDR1 is SGDLS and CDR2 YYNGEE. CDR3 size: 16 residues.

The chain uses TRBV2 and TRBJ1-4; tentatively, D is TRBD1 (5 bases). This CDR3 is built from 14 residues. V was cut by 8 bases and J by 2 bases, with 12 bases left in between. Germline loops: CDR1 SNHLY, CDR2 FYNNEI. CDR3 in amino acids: CASSRGHTNEKLFF. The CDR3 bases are TGTGCCAGCTCGCGAGGACATACTAATGAAAAACTGTTTTTT.

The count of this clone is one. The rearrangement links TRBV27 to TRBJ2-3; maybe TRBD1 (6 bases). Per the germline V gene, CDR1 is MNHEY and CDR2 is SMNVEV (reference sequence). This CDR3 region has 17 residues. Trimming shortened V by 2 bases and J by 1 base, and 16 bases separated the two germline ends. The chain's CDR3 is CASSLSPPGAGTDTQYF. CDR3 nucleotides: TGTGCCAGCAGTTTAAGCCCCCCAGGGGCCGGCACAGATACGCAGTATTTT.

CDR3 in amino acids: CATTNTRGRTDTQYF. CDR3 DNA: TGTGCCACCACCAACACAAGGGGCCGCACAGATACGCAGTATTTT. V is TRBV28 and J is TRBJ2-3, with D possibly being TRBD1 (5 bases). The CDR3 contains 15 residues. Germline lookup yields CDR1 MDHEN and CDR2 SYDVKM. The ends were cut back, 10 bases at V and 1 base at J, with 18 bases in the middle. The whole variable domain, remainder taken from reference TRBV28 and TRBJ2-3, is DVKVTQSSRYLVKRTGEKVFLECVQDMDHENMFWYRQDPGLGLRLIYFSYDVKMKEKGDIPEGYSVSREKKERFSLILESASTNQTSMYLCATTNTRGRTDTQYFGPGTRLTVL.

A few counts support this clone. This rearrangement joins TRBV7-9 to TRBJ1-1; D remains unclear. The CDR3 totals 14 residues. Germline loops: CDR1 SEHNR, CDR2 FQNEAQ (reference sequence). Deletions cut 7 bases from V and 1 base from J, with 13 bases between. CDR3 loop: CASTPRDSNTEAFF. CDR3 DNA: TGTGCCAGCACCCCAAGAGATTCGAACACTGAAGCTTTCTTT.

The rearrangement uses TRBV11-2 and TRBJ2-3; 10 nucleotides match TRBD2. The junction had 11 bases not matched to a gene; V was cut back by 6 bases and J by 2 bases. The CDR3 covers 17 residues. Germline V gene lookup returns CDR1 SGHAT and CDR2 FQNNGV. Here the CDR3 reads CASSLSGGAYDTDTQYF. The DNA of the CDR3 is TGTGCCAGCAGTTTGAGCGGGGGGGCTTACGACACAGATACGCAGTATTTT. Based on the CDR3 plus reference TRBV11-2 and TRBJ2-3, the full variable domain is EAGVAQSPRYKIIEKRQSVAFWCNPISGHATLYWYQQILGQGPKLLIQFQNNGVVDDSQLPKDRFSAERLKGVDSTLKIQPAKLEDSAVYLCASSLSGGAYDTDTQYFGPGTRLTVL.

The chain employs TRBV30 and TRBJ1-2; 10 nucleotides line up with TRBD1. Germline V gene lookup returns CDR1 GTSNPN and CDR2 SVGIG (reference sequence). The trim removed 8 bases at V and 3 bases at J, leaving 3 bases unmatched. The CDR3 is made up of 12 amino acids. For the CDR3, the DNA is TGTGCCGGGACAGGGGATGACTATGGCTACACCTTC. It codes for CAGTGDDYGYTF.

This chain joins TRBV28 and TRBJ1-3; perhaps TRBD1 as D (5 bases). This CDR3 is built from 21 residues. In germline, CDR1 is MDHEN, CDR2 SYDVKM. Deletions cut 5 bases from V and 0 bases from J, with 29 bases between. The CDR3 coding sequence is TGTGCCAGCAGTCACCGATGGGGACTTGACAAAGGCCCGAGCTCTGGAAACACCATATATTTT. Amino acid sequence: CASSHRWGLDKGPSSGNTIYF.

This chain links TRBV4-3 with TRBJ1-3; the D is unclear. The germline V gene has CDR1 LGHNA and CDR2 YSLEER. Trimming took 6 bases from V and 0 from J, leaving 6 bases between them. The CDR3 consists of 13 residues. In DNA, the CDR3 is TGCGCCAGCAGTAGCTTCTCTGGAAACACCATATATTTT. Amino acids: CASSSFSGNTIYF.

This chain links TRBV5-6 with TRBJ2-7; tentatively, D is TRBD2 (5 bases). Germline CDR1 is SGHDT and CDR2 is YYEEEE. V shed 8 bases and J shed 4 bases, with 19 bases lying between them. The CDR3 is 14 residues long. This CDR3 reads CASHSRGIAYEQYF. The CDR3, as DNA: TGTGCCAGTCACAGCCGGGGTATTGCATACGAGCAGTACTTC.

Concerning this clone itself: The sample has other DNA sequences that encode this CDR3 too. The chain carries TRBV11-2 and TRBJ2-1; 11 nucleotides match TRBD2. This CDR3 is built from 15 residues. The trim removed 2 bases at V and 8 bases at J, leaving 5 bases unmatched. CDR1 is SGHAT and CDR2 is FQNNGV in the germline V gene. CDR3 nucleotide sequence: TGTGCCAGCAGCTTACTAGCGGGGGGTCTCGATGAGCAGTTCTTC. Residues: CASSLLAGGLDEQFF.

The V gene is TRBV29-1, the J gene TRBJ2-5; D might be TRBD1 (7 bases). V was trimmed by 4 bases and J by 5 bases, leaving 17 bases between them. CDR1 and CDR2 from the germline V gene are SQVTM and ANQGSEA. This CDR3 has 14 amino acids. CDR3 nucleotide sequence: TGCAGCGTTGTAAGGGACAGTGGGGGGGAGACCCAGTACTTC. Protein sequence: CSVVRDSGGETQYF.

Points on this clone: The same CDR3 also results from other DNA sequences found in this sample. In DNA, the CDR3 is TGTGCCAGCAGCGTGGGGGGGAGCTCCTACGAGCAGTACTTC. Translated, it gives CASSVGGSSYEQYF. This chain connects TRBV9 to TRBJ2-7, with 7 bases lining up with TRBD2. Trimming removed 2 bases from V and 0 bases from J; junction bases left unmatched: 2. This CDR3 has 14 residues. CDR1 SGDLS and CDR2 YYNGEE come from the germline V gene.

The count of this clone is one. The CDR3 DNA sequence: TGTGCCAGCAGCCCCTCAGGAAGTCTGAACACTGAAGCTTTCTTT. Translated, it gives CASSPSGSLNTEAFF. V usage is TRBV7-9 and J usage is TRBJ1-1; D is unclear. Germline values: CDR1 SEHNR, CDR2 FQNEAQ (reference sequence). Trimming cost V 5 bases and J 0 bases, with 13 bases left between them. The CDR3 runs to 15 residues.

CDR3 residues: CASRTGGSSYEQYF. The CDR3 nucleotides are TGTGCCAGCAGAACAGGGGGCTCCTCCTACGAGCAGTACTTC. The chain links TRBV28 to TRBJ2-7; 9 bases map to TRBD1. J lost 0 bases, V lost 6 bases, and 3 bases had no gene match. The CDR3 runs 14 residues. Germline lookup yields CDR1 MDHEN and CDR2 SYDVKM.

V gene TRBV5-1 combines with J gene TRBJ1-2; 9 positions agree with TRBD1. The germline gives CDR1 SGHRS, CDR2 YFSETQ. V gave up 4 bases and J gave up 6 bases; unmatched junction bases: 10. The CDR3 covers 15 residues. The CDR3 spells CASSTLNRGRNGYTF. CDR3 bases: TGCGCCAGCAGCACACTCAACAGGGGGCGGAATGGCTACACCTTC.

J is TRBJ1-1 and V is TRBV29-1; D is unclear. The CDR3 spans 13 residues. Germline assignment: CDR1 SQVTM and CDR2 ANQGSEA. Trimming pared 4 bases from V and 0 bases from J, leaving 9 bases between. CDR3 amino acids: CSVVSQMNTEAFF. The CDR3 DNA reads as TGCAGCGTTGTGTCCCAGATGAACACTGAAGCTTTCTTT.

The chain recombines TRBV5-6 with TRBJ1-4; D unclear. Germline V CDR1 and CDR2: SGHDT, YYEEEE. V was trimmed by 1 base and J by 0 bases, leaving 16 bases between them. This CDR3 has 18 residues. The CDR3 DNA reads TGTGCCAGCAGCTTGTTCCTCCTATCCGTTGCAACTAATGAAAAACTGTTTTTT. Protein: CASSLFLLSVATNEKLFF.

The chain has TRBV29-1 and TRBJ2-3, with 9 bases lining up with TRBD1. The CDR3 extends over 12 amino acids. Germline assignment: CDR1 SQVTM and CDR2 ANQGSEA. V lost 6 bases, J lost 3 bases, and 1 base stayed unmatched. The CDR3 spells CSVTGGTDTQYF. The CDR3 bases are TGCAGCGTGACAGGGGGAACAGATACGCAGTATTTT.

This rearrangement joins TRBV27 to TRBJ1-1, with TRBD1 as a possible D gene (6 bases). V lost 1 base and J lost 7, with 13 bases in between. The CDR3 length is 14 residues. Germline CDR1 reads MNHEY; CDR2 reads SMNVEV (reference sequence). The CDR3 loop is CASSLFNRANEAFF. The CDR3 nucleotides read TGTGCCAGCAGTTTATTCAACAGGGCCAATGAAGCTTTCTTT.

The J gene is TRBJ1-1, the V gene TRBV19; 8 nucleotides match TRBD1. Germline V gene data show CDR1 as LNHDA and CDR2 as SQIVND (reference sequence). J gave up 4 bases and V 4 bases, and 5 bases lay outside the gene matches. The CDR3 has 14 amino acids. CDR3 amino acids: CASSRTGWSTEAFF. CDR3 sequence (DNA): TGTGCCAGTAGTAGGACAGGGTGGAGCACTGAAGCTTTCTTT. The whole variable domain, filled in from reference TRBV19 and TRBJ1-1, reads DGGITQSPKYLFRKEGQNVTLSCEQNLNHDAMYWYRQDPGQGLRLIYYSQIVNDFQKGDIAEGYSVSREKKESFPLTVTSAQKNPTAFYLCASSRTGWSTEAFFGQGTRLTVV.

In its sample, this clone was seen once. The CDR3 nucleotides are TGTGCCTGGAGGGCAGGGGATAATCAGCCCCAGCATTTT. Its translation: CAWRAGDNQPQHF. This chain uses TRBV30 with TRBJ1-5; D may be TRBD1 (6 bases). The CDR3 runs 13 residues. The germline V gene has CDR1 GTSNPN and CDR2 SVGIG (reference sequence). Trimming shortened V by 3 bases and J by 4 bases, and 10 bases separated the two germline ends.